This section outlines one TCR beta chain sequence together with its context. This clone has a single count. Its antigen target is currently unknown. Per-base quality was not reported, and no clone a single base away is much larger than it. The library was prepared using the immunoSEQ multiplex PCR assay. Per the authors' processing: To diagnose cytomegalovirus status from the catalog of TCR beta chain sequences, a statistical classification framework was built. This immuneACCESS table, as held by TCRdb, lists in-frame sequences with V and J called but not all clones. Of the missing ones, under half trace to an unresolved V gene in checked studies; the others have no known cause. Clonal size and the V and J genes are those of that table, whereas D and trimming came from the DNA. For this sample the table gives about 110,000 clones, of which more than 90% were detected only once. The top ten hold 0.67% of the sample.

The sample belongs to a study of cytomegalovirus exposure and HLA in healthy donors (dated by TCRdb to 2016 to 2017). Study-level background: A later analysis indicated that the 130 or so validation repertoires were generated on the platform also employed for the 650 to 850 repertoires of the first cohort. The study aimed to test whether signatures of past pathogen exposure could be identified by cataloging public T cell receptors. In addition to the first cohort of 650 to 750 subjects, a separate validation cohort of 130 or so different subjects was used. To predict cytomegalovirus infection status, the study combined high-throughput TCR immunosequencing, statistical association of individual TCRs with disease status, and machine learning. The investigation overall reported the following: The authors suggested that the approach could potentially be extended to other disease states and immunological phenotypes. In the study, approximately 160 TCR beta chains were listed as associated with cytomegalovirus. In a later analysis, TCRs clustered in the first cohort were found to also tend to co-occur in the approximately 110 validation repertoires, with about 93% of cluster scores above 0. Most TCR sequences were observed very rarely across donors, whereas some public TCRs were present in many individuals. The classifier was reported to diagnose cytomegalovirus status with high specificity and sensitivity in both the original and validation cohorts. A later analysis had no HLA typing for the validation cohort, so co-occurrence there was scored across all 110 or so repertoires. A few of the identified cytomegalovirus-associated TCR beta chains were confirmed in vitro to be specific for cytomegalovirus antigens.

The donors belonged to the validation cohort of 120 subjects, which was separate from the 666-subject first cohort. The germline V gene sets CDR1 to KGHSH and CDR2 to LQKENI. Counted from cysteine to phenylalanine, this CDR3 has 14 amino acids. The retained sequence is limited to the CDR3, 42 bases, with the frame set at the first base. The germline ends are 10 bases apart after V is trimmed by 3 bases and J by 2 bases. Sequences were obtained from PBMCs. The receptor was derived from a woman aged 18 to 35 in good health and CMV-seronegative. The chain is assembled from TRBV18 and TRBJ2-5; the D gene is perhaps TRBD1, from 6 matching bases. The sequenced DNA is TGTGCCAGCTCACCGACAGGAGCGCAAGAGACCCAGTACTTC. This sequence encodes CASSPTGAQETQYF.